This T cell receptor (beta chain) was captured by sequencing in a study of STAT5B mutations in CD4+ large granular lymphocyte leukemia. Data came from immunoSEQ multiplex PCR; TCRdb stores just in-frame clones and leaves some out. The sample has 30,000 to 40,000 clones, roughly 76% seen once. Healthy controls were blood donor buffy coats. This TCR came from a human donor in good health. Source material: CD4+ T cells from blood buffy coats.

CDR3 bases: TGTGCCAGCTCACCTTCTTTTCGGGGGGCAACCTACAATGAGCAGTTCTTC. Translated, it gives CASSPSFRGATYNEQFF. V and J are TRBV18 and TRBJ2-1; D possibly corresponds to TRBD2 (7 bases). The CDR3 has 17 amino acids. The germline V gene has CDR1 KGHSH and CDR2 LQKENI. V dropped 3 bases and J dropped 2 bases, with 17 bases sitting between them.